Below, 19 T cell receptor beta chains from the same sample are listed, as sequenced in a study of CXCR3-negative and CXCR3-positive naive CD8 T cells. With UMI labels, 5' RACE was used to prepare the TRB cDNA libraries. Following a re-call of the 5' RACE reads, TCRdb has one entry per CDR3 protein and lacks DNA. This sample's clone table lists about 56,000 distinct CDR3 sequences. The sequenced sample consisted of memory CD8+ T cells from blood. These receptors all stem from a human donor in good health. Some clones in this sample may be carry-over from other donors' samples.

The chain links TRBV7-3 to TRBJ2-3; the D call of TRBD2 rests on TCRdb alone, since no DNA is present to check it. Germline lookup yields CDR1 SGHTA and CDR2 FQGTGA. The CDR3 has 16 amino acids. CDR3 sequence: CASSFWEGGVTDTQYF.

The chain combines TRBV6-2 or TRBV6-3 with TRBJ1-2; TCRdb returns TRBD1, unconfirmable since there is no DNA. Per the germline V gene, CDR1 is MNHEY and CDR2 is SVGEGT. The CDR3 has 17 amino acids. The CDR3 spells CASSYSIGTGDSYGYTF.

The rearrangement joins TRBV7-9 to TRBJ1-4. Germline lookup yields CDR1 SEHNR and CDR2 FQNEAQ (reference sequence). This CDR3 region has 14 residues. The chain's CDR3 is CASSQLATNEKLFF. Full variable domain (remainder filled in from reference TRBV7-9 and TRBJ1-4): DTGVSQNPRHKITKRGQNVTFRCDPISEHNRLYWYRQTLGQGPEFLTYFQNEAQLEKSRLLSDRFSAERPKGSFSTLEIQRTEQGDSAMYLCASSQLATNEKLFFGSGTQLSVL.

The CDR3 spells CAISERHGGTDTQYF. The chain carries TRBV10-3 and TRBJ2-3. This CDR3 region has 15 residues. Per germline, CDR1 ENHRY and CDR2 SYGVKD.

The gene calls are TRBV13 and TRBJ2-4. There are 13 residues in the CDR3. Germline V lookup: CDR1 PRHDT, CDR2 FYEKMQ (reference sequence). The CDR3 sequence: CASGLLAKNIQYF.

The chain combines TRBV29-1 with TRBJ1-2; TCRdb names TRBD1, which stays unverified in the absence of DNA. The CDR3 extends over 14 amino acids. CDR1 is SQVTM, CDR2 ANQGSEA, per germline. The CDR3 spells CSVESGRYNYGYTF.

CDR3 loop: CAWSGGAANTEAFF. This chain uses TRBV30 with TRBJ1-1; TCRdb's assignment of TRBD1 cannot be checked, as there is no DNA. Germline V gene sequence: CDR1 GTSNPN, CDR2 SVGIG (reference sequence). CDR3 length: 14 amino acids.

V usage is TRBV6-5 and J usage is TRBJ2-7; no DNA is available, so the TRBD1 call from TCRdb remains unchecked. Per germline, CDR1 MNHEY and CDR2 SVGAGI. The CDR3 consists of 13 residues. The CDR3 is CASSYFGGYEQYF.

The chain couples TRBV5-1 to TRBJ2-7; without DNA, the TCRdb call of TRBD2 cannot be checked. This CDR3 comprises 19 residues. Germline lookup yields CDR1 SGHRS and CDR2 YFSETQ. CDR3 in amino acids: CASSSTSGRDHTNSYEQYF. The full variable domain, in which reference TRBV5-1 and TRBJ2-7 provide the parts outside the CDR3, is KAGVTQTPRYLIKTRGQQVTLSCSPISGHRSVSWYQQTPGQGLQFLFEYFSETQRNKGNFPGRFSGRQFSNSRSEMNVSTLELGDSALYLCASSSTSGRDHTNSYEQYFGPGTRLTVT.

This chain links TRBV7-6 with TRBJ2-1. CDR3 length: 15 residues. Germline CDR1 reads SGHVS; CDR2 reads FNYEAQ. The CDR3 loop is CASSRILLGYNEQFF.

The chain has TRBV7-6 and TRBJ2-2; the D call from TCRdb, TRBD1, cannot be confirmed without DNA. The V gene's germline CDR1 is SGHVS and CDR2 FNYEAQ. The CDR3 has 15 amino acids. Here the CDR3 reads CASSFGQGLTRELFF.

The CDR3 loop reads CATSDFDSYEQYF. This sequence joins TRBV24-1 and TRBJ2-7; TCRdb calls TRBD1, which cannot be checked without DNA. CDR1 and CDR2 (germline): KGHDR, SFDVKD. CDR3 length: 13 residues.

The V gene is TRBV15, the J gene TRBJ1-1. CDR3 size: 14 residues. Germline lookup yields CDR1 LNHNV and CDR2 YYDKDF (reference sequence). This chain's CDR3 is CATMGAERYTEAFF.

This chain connects TRBV29-1 to TRBJ1-1; TCRdb proposes TRBD1, but this gene call is untestable without DNA. The germline CDR1 and CDR2 sequences are SQVTM and ANQGSEA. The CDR3 sequence is 14 residues long. The CDR3 spells CSVEKGGRGTEAFF.

This sequence joins TRBV12-3 or TRBV12-4 and TRBJ2-3; checking the TCRdb D call of TRBD1 is not possible without DNA. The CDR3 length is 17 residues. The CDR3 region is CASSRDRGNPSTDTQYF.

The CDR3 sequence: CAGGAGQSYEQYF. This chain links TRBV2 with TRBJ2-7; the D call of TRBD1 rests on TCRdb alone, since no DNA is present to check it. CDR1 is SNHLY, CDR2 FYNNEI, per germline. The CDR3 consists of 13 residues.

The chain links TRBV6-4 to TRBJ2-3; TCRdb lists TRBD1, though no DNA is available to test this call. CDR3 size: 14 residues. Germline V lookup: CDR1 MRHNA, CDR2 SNTAGT. CDR3 loop: CASSDGGATDTQYF.

The rearrangement uses TRBV6-5 and TRBJ2-5; as DNA is missing, the TRBD1 call by TCRdb cannot be tested. The CDR3 is 15 residues long. The germline V gene has CDR1 MNHEY and CDR2 SVGAGI. This chain's CDR3 is CASSATGGQQETQYF.

This chain connects TRBV7-9 to TRBJ2-3; the D call of TRBD2 rests on TCRdb alone, since no DNA is present to check it. CDR1 and CDR2 (germline): SEHNR, FQNEAQ (reference sequence). This CDR3 comprises 16 residues. The CDR3 here is CASSHIAGGYTDTQYF.